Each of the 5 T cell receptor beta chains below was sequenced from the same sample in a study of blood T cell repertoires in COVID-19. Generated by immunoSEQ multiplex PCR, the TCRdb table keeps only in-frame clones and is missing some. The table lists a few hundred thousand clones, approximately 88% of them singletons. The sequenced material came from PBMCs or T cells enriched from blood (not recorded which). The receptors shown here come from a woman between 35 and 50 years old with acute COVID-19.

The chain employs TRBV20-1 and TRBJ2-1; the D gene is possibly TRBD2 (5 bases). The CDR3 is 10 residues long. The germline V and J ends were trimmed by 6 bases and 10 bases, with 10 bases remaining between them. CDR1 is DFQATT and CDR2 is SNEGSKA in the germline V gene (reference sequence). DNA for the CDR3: TGCAGTGCGGAGGATAGGGAGCAGTTCTTC. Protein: CSAEDREQFF.

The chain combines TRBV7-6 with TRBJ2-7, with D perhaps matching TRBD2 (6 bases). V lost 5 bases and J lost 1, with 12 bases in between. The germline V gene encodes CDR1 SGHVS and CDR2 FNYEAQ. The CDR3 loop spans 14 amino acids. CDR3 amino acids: CASSPGGRSYEQYF. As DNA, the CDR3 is TGTGCCAGCAGCCCCGGGGGACGGTCCTACGAGCAGTACTTC. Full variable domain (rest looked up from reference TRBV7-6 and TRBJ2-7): GAGVSQSPRYKVTKRGQDVALRCDPISGHVSLYWYRQALGQGPEFLTYFNYEAQQDKSGLPNDRFSAERPEGSISTLTIQRTEQRDSAMYRCASSPGGRSYEQYFGPGTRLTVT.

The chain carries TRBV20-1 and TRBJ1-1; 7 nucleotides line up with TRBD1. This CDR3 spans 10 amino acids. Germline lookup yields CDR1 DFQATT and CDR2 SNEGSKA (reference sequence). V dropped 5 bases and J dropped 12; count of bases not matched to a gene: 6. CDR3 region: CSAAGTVPFF. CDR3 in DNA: TGCAGTGCTGCTGGGACAGTCCCTTTCTTT.

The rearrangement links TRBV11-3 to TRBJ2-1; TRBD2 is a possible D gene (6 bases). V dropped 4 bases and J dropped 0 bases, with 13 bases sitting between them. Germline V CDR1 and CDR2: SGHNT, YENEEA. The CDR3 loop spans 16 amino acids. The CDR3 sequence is CASSSLAGSSYNEQFF. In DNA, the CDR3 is TGTGCCAGCAGCTCTCTGGCGGGGAGCTCCTACAATGAGCAGTTCTTC.

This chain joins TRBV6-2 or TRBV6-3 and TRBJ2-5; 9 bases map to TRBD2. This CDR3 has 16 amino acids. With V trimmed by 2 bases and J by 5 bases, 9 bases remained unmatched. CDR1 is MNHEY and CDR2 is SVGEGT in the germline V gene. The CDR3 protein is CASSYERGVPRETQYF. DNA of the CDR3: TGTGCCAGCAGTTACGAGCGGGGGGTGCCCCGGGAGACCCAGTACTTC.